The entry below gives a single T cell receptor beta chain sequence along with its context. After removal of 2 bases from V and 2 bases from J, the junction contained 1 base not matched to a gene. The CDR3 contains 15 residues. Germline loops: CDR1 ENHRY, CDR2 SYGVKD. This record belongs to a study of T cells in tumors after PD-1 blockade. As for the study in general: Treatment was either pembrolizumab 200 mg every 3 weeks or cemiplimab 350 mg every 2 weeks. A subset received ongoing vismodegib 150 mg daily alongside anti-PD-1 therapy.

The repertoire was sequenced with immunoSEQ multiplex PCR; TCRdb's copy has only in-frame clones and lacks some. The sample has approximately 45,000 clones; roughly 84% are singletons. The source material was PBMCs, sampled before anti-PD-1 therapy. The rearrangement links TRBV10-3 to TRBJ1-2; TRBD1 matches 11 bases. The sequence came from a human donor with advanced basal cell or squamous cell carcinoma (not recorded which). The CDR3 nucleotides read TGTGCCATCAGTGAGAGGACAGGGGGCAACTATGGCTACACCTTC. Translation: CAISERTGGNYGYTF.